This TCR beta chain was observed in a study of control samples from healthy donors and cancer patients. Here immunoSEQ multiplex PCR was the method, and the copy in TCRdb shows in-frame clones only, minus some. Among about 100,000 clones, roughly 87% were seen once, and the ten largest hold 15% to 20%. V dropped 0 bases and J dropped 2 bases, with 8 bases sitting between them. This CDR3 is built from 15 residues. Germline V gives CDR1 LNHDA, CDR2 SQIVND (reference sequence). Sequencing was carried out using blood. This clonotype was obtained from a woman aged 45-65 years in good health. The chain links TRBV19 to TRBJ2-4; D ambiguous. CDR3 protein: CASSIDGDPKNIQYF. The CDR3 DNA reads as TGTGCCAGTAGTATAGATGGGGATCCCAAAAACATTCAGTACTTC.